Listed below are T cell receptor beta chains from one sample, sequenced in a study of T-cell reconstitution after alpha-beta-depleted transplantation in children. TCRdb reprocessed the PCR reads with MiXCR, giving one entry per CDR3 protein. The profile shows about 350,000 distinct CDR3 sequences, 13% of them singletons. Sequencing was performed on PBMCs, taken from the stem cell graft. Source of these receptors: a human donor who donated a stem cell graft to a child with Fanconi anemia. The CDR3 runs from the conserved cysteine through the conserved F or W. Fields, in order: D gene, J gene, clone size, V gene, CDR3 protein, CDR3 DNA. A D gene is named only where the DNA matches it firmly. Size is omitted from some rows. Given values are once, few, many or a class for expanded clones.

- | TRBJ2-2 | few | TRBV5-1 | CASSTGTSDTGELFF | TGCGCCAGCAGCACGGGAACCTCGGACACCGGGGAGCTGTTTTTT
TRBD2 | TRBJ2-5 | few | TRBV29-1 | CSVSSGGGFQETQYF | TGCAGCGTTAGTAGCGGGGGGGGATTCCAAGAGACCCAGTACTTC
TRBD1 | TRBJ1-6 | many | TRBV20-1 | CSARLDRNSPLHF | TGCAGTGCTAGATTGGACAGGAATTCACCCCTCCACTTT
- | TRBJ2-2 | - | TRBV14 | CASSQVSSGELFF | TGTGCCAGCAGCCAAGTATCCTCCGGGGAGCTGTTTTTT
- | TRBJ2-4 | few | TRBV6-2/TRBV6-3 | CASSHPRQELAKNIQYF | TGTGCCAGCAGTCACCCGCGGCAAGAACTAGCCAAAAACATTCAGTACTTC
- | TRBJ2-5 | - | TRBV15 | CATSVGGSQETQYF | TGTGCCACCAGCGTCGGGGGTAGCCAAGAGACCCAGTACTTC
- | TRBJ2-1 | few | TRBV10-3 | CAISEGQGSINEQFF | TGTGCCATCAGTGAGGGGCAGGGGTCAATAAATGAGCAGTTCTTC
- | TRBJ2-2 | many | TRBV6-5 | CASSYFTGTGELFF | TGTGCCAGCAGTTATTTTACAGGGACCGGGGAGCTGTTTTTT
TRBD1 | TRBJ1-1 | few | TRBV4-3 | CASSQEGGGRGRENTEAFF | TGCGCCAGCAGCCAAGAAGGGGGTGGCAGGGGGCGAGAGAACACTGAAGCTTTCTTT
- | TRBJ1-1 | many | TRBV7-8 | CASSSVNKEAFF | TGTGCCAGCAGCTCCGTTAATAAGGAAGCTTTCTTT
TRBD2 | TRBJ2-5 | - | TRBV27 | CASSFLAGETQYF | TGTGCCAGCAGTTTTCTAGCGGGGGAGACCCAGTACTTC
- | TRBJ2-3 | few | TRBV6-5 | CASSFHSTDTQYF | TGTGCCAGCAGTTTCCACAGCACAGATACGCAGTATTTT
- | TRBJ2-1 | many | TRBV29-1 | CSVTHPEEQFF | TGCAGCGTTACCCACCCCGAAGAGCAGTTCTTC
- | TRBJ2-3 | - | TRBV10-3 | CAISESGTSDTQYF | TGTGCCATCAGTGAGTCGGGTACTTCAGATACGCAGTATTTT
- | TRBJ2-1 | few | TRBV5-1 | CASSSPPGREQFF | TGCGCCAGCAGCTCCCCCCCCGGGCGGGAGCAGTTCTTC
- | TRBJ2-2 | many | TRBV7-2 | CASSFRVTGELFF | TGTGCCAGCAGCTTCAGGGTCACCGGGGAGCTGTTTTTT
- | TRBJ2-3 | few | TRBV12-3/TRBV12-4 | CASTAGFETDTQYF | TGTGCCAGCACCGCGGGGTTTGAGACGGATACGCAGTATTTT
- | TRBJ1-1 | - | TRBV6-1 | CASRPSGRRGNTEAFF | TGTGCCAGCAGACCCTCGGGCAGAAGAGGGAACACTGAAGCTTTCTTT
TRBD1 | TRBJ2-1 | many | TRBV29-1 | CSDYQGASYNEQFF | TGCAGCGACTACCAGGGGGCTTCCTACAATGAGCAGTTCTTC
- | TRBJ1-1 | few | TRBV11-1 | CASSTSGVNGAFF | TGTGCCAGCAGCACCTCCGGGGTGAACGGAGCTTTCTTT
TRBD1 | TRBJ1-1 | many | TRBV6-5 | CASSYTGTGGDEAFF | TGTGCCAGCAGTTACACAGGGACAGGGGGCGATGAAGCTTTCTTT
- | TRBJ1-5 | many | TRBV7-9 | CASSLGWGDQPQHF | TGTGCCAGCAGCTTGGGTTGGGGTGATCAGCCCCAGCATTTT
- | TRBJ1-3 | few | TRBV15 | CATSRDLLPGPGNTIYF | TGTGCCACCAGCAGAGATCTACTTCCGGGACCTGGAAACACCATATATTTT
- | TRBJ1-1 | - | TRBV5-1 | CASSWTTGTEAFF | TGCGCCAGCAGCTGGACAACAGGCACTGAAGCTTTCTTT
- | TRBJ1-5 | many | TRBV12-3/TRBV12-4 | CASSSHGGNQPQHF | TGTGCCAGCAGCTCTCATGGAGGGAATCAGCCCCAGCATTTT
- | TRBJ1-5 | few | TRBV2 | CASKGQGNQPQHF | TGTGCCAGCAAGGGGCAGGGCAATCAGCCCCAGCATTTT
TRBD1 | TRBJ2-1 | - | TRBV2 | CASSYEDRVGDEQFF | TGTGCCAGCAGTTATGAGGACAGGGTAGGCGATGAGCAGTTCTTC
- | TRBJ2-3 | few | TRBV20-1 | CSATWTTTDTQYF | TGCAGTGCTACTTGGACTACAACAGATACGCAGTATTTT
- | TRBJ2-7 | few | TRBV7-9 | CASTTFRSYEQYF | TGTGCCAGCACCACATTCCGATCCTACGAGCAGTACTTC
- | TRBJ2-3 | - | TRBV5-1 | CASSLLGSPTDTQYF | TGCGCCAGCAGCTTGTTAGGGTCACCCACAGATACGCAGTATTTT
- | TRBJ2-3 | many | TRBV3-1 | CASSQDSDTQYF | TGTGCCAGCAGCCAAGACTCAGATACGCAGTATTTT
TRBD1 | TRBJ1-2 | - | TRBV5-6 | CASSQNRQGAYGYTF | TGTGCCAGCAGCCAAAACCGACAGGGAGCTTATGGCTACACCTTC
TRBD2 | TRBJ2-1 | - | TRBV28 | CASSLRSGGNNEQFF | TGTGCCAGCAGTTTAAGGAGCGGGGGGAACAATGAGCAGTTCTTC